The text below deals with one T cell receptor beta chain. What it recognizes is unknown. Generated by immunoSEQ multiplex PCR, the TCRdb table keeps only in-frame clones and is missing some. The data contain roughly 87,000 clones, roughly 86% of them seen just once; the ten biggest clones take up about 7%. The data belong to a study of T cell responses to AZD1222 COVID-19 vaccine. Broader study findings: In the spike-specific TCR repertoire, nearly half reportedly target unmutated variant regions.

The CDR3 sequence is 13 residues long. The germline V gene encodes CDR1 MNHEY and CDR2 SVGAGI. V shed 5 bases and J shed 7 bases, with 12 bases lying between them. The chain employs TRBV6-5 and TRBJ2-1, with D possibly TRBD2 on 6 matching bases. The sequences come from peripheral blood, collected 28 days after the second AZD1222 dose. This TCR came from an adult who received the AZD1222 COVID-19 vaccine. CDR3 DNA: TGTGCCAGCAGTCCCACCCGGGGGAATGAGCAGTTCTTC. This sequence encodes CASSPTRGNEQFF.